The 2 T cell receptor beta chains presented below share a single source sample, sequenced in a study of radiation and T cells in renal cell carcinoma. The sample's time point: baseline pretreatment blood. Regarding treatment: 15 Gy SBRT to primary tumor, nephrectomy 4 weeks later. Sequenced by immunoSEQ multiplex PCR; TCRdb stores in-frame clones only, minus some. The table has around 160,000 clones, 88% seen once. The sample here was blood, taken from a patient whose treatment included radiotherapy and nephrectomy. All receptors come from a woman in her seventies with renal cell carcinoma.

V usage is TRBV6-1 and J usage is TRBJ2-7, with D possibly matching TRBD2 (5 bases). Deletions cut 6 bases from V and 9 bases from J, with 24 bases between. The CDR3 totals 15 residues. The germline gives CDR1 MNHNS, CDR2 SASEGT. The chain's CDR3 is CASRPLAEKRSGQYF. The CDR3 nucleotides read TGTGCCAGCAGGCCTCTAGCAGAAAAAAGAAGCGGGCAGTACTTC.

The rearrangement joins TRBV2 to TRBJ2-3; D uncertain. Germline V gene sequence: CDR1 SNHLY, CDR2 FYNNEI. V was shortened by 7 bases and J by 4 bases, with 6 bases between the two germline ends. The CDR3 contains 11 residues. CDR3 DNA: TGTGCCAGCACCCAAGCAGATACGCAGTATTTT. It is translated as CASTQADTQYF.